This TCR beta chain was documented in a study of quantifying T cell responses using KT2 cells. Study-level background: Reverse transcription used primers in the TCR alpha and beta constant regions. The second PCR was a qPCR stopped at a predetermined fluorescence threshold.

Study findings and constraints: Detection of KT2 sequences held at the lowest tested level, about one cell per 100,000 PBMC.

V was trimmed by 1 base and J by 3 bases, leaving 7 bases between them. From germline, CDR1 is SGHRS and CDR2 YFSETQ. There are 13 residues in the CDR3. The sample is PBMC spiked with counted cells of clone KT2. This clonotype has a count of ten or more. Its antigen is not identified. A single-stranded UMI oligo with SP2 sequence was ligated to cDNA 3' ends. The first PCR ran roughly 4 cycles with an equimolar RC1.1 and RC1.2 beta primer mix. One entry per CDR3 protein, called by TCRdb with MiXCR from the UMI-ligation and nested PCR reads. This table holds 31,000 or so distinct CDR3 sequences, about a tenth found once.

Sequencing input: PBMCs spiked with cells of the T cell clone KT2. This sequence joins TRBV5-1 and TRBJ1-1, with unresolved D. This TCR was recovered from a human donor. The CDR3 here is CASSLYQDTEAFF. CDR3 bases: TGCGCCAGCAGCTTGTACCAGGACACTGAAGCTTTCTTT.